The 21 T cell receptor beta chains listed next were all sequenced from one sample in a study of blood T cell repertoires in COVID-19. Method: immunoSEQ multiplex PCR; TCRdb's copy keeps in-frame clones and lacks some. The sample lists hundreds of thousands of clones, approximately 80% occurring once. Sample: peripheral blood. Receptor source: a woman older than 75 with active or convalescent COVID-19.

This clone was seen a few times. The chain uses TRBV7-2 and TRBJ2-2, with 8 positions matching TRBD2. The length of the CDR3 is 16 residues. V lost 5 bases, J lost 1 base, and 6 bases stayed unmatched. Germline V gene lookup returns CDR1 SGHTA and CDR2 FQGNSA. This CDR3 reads CASSRQAGENTGELFF. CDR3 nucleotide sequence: TGTGCCAGCAGCCGGCAAGCGGGAGAGAACACCGGGGAGCTGTTTTTT.

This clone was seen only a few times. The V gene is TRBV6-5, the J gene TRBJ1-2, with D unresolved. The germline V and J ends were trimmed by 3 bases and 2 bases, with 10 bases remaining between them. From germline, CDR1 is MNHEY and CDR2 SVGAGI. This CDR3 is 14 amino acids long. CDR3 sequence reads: CASSYQTRNYGYTF. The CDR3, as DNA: TGTGCCAGCAGTTATCAGACGAGGAACTATGGCTACACCTTC.

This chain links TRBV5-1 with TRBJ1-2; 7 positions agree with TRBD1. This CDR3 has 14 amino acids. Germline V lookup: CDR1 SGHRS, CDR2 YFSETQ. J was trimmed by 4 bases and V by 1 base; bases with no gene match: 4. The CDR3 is CASSLLQGIYGYTF. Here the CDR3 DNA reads TGCGCCAGCAGCTTGCTACAGGGGATCTATGGCTACACCTTC.

DNA for the CDR3: TGTGCCAGCAGCCCGACTAGCGGGAAAATCACAGATACGCAGTATTTT. This sequence encodes CASSPTSGKITDTQYF. The chain has TRBV5-4 and TRBJ2-3, with 11 bases matching TRBD2. Germline loops: CDR1 SGHNT, CDR2 YYREEE (reference sequence). The CDR3 is made up of 16 amino acids. The V gene end was trimmed by 4 bases and the J gene end by 2 bases; junction bases not matched to a gene: 6.

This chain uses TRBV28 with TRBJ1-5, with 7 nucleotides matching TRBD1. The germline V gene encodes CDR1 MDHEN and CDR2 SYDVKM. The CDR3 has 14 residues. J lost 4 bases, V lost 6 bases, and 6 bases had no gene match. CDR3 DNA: TGTGCCAGCAGCTCGGCACAGGGGAATCAGCCCCAGCATTTT. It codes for CASSSAQGNQPQHF.

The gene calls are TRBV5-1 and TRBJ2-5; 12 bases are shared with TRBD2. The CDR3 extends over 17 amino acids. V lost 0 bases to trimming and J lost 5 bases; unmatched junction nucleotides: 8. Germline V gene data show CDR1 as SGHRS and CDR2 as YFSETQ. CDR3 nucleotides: TGCGCCAGCAGCTTGGCCCCTAGCGGGGGGGCCCGGGAGACCCAGTACTTC. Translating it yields CASSLAPSGGARETQYF.

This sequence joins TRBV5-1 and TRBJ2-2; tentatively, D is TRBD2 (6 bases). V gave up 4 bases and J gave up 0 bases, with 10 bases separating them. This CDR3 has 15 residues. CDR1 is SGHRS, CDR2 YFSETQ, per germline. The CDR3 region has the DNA TGCGCCAGCAGCCTTAGCGGTACGAACACCGGGGAGCTGTTTTTT. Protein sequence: CASSLSGTNTGELFF.

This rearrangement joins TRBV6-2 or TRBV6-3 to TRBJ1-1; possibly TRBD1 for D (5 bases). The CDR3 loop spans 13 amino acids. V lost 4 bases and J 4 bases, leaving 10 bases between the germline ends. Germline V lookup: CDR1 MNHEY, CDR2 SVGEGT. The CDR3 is CASSSGGGTEAFF. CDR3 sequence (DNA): TGTGCCAGCAGTTCCGGGGGAGGCACTGAAGCTTTCTTT.

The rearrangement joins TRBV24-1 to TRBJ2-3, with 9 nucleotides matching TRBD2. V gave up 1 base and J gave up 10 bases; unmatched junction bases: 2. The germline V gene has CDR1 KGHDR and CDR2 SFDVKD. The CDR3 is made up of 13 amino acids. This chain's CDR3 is CATSDFPSGAQYF. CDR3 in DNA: TGTGCCACCAGTGATTTTCCTAGCGGGGCGCAGTATTTT.

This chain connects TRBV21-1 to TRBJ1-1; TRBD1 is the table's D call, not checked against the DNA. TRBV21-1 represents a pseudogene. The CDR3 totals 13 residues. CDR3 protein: CASSKVPQGDAFF. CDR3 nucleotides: TGTGCCAGCAGCAAAGTCCCCCAGGGGGACGCTTTCTTT.

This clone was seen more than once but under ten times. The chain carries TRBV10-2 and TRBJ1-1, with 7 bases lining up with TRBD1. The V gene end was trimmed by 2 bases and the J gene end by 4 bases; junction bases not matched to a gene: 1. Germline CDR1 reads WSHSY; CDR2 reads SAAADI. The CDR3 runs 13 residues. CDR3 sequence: CASSEQGGTEAFF. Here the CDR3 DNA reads TGCGCCAGCAGTGAGCAGGGGGGCACTGAAGCTTTCTTT.

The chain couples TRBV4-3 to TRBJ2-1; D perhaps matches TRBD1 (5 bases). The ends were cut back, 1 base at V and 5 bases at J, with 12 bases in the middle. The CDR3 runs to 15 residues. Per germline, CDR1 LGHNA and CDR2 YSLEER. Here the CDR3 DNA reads TGCGCCAGCAGCCAAGGGGTAGGGGATAACAATGAGCAGTTCTTC. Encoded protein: CASSQGVGDNNEQFF.

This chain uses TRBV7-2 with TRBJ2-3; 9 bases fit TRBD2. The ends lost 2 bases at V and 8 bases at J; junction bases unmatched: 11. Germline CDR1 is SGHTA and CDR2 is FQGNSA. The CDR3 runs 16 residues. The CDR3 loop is CASSLRAGGPQGTQYF. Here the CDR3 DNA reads TGTGCCAGCAGCTTAAGAGCGGGGGGTCCTCAGGGTACGCAGTATTTT.

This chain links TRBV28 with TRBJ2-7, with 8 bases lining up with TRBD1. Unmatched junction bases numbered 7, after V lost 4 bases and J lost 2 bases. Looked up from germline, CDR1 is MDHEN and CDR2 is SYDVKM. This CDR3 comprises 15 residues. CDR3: CASSSSGQAAYEQYF. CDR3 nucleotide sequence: TGTGCCAGCAGTTCCTCGGGACAGGCCGCCTACGAGCAGTACTTC.

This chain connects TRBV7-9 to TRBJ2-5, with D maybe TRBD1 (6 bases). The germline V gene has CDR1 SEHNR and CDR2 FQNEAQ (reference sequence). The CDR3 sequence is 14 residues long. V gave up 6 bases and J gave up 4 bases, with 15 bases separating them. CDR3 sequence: CASSPQGRRETQYF. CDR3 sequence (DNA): TGTGCCAGCAGTCCCCAGGGGCGTAGAGAGACCCAGTACTTC.

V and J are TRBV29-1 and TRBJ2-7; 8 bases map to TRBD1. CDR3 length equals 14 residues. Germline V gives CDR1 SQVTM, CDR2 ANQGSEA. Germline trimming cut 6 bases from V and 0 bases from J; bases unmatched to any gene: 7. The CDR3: CSVLGQANSYEQYF. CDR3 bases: TGCAGCGTCCTGGGACAGGCTAACTCCTACGAGCAGTACTTC.

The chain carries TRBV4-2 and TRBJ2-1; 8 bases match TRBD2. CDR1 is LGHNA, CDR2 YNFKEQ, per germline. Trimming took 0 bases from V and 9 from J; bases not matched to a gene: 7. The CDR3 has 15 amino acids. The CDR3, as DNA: TGTGCCAGCAGCCAAGAAGCCGGACTAGCTAGTGAGCAGTTCTTC. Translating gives CASSQEAGLASEQFF.

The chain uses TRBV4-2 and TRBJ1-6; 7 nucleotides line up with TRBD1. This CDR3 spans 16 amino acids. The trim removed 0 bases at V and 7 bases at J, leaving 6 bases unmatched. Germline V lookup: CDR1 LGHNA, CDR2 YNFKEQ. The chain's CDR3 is CASSQDGRGRNSPLHF. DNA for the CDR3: TGTGCCAGCAGCCAAGATGGAAGGGGGCGGAATTCACCCCTCCACTTT.

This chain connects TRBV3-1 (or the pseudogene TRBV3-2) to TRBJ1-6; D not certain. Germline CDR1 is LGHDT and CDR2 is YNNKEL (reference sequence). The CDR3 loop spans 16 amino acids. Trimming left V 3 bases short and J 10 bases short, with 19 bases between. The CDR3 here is CASSHVLSWRGSPLHF. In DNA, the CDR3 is TGTGCCAGCAGCCATGTTTTGTCCTGGCGAGGGTCACCCCTCCACTTT.

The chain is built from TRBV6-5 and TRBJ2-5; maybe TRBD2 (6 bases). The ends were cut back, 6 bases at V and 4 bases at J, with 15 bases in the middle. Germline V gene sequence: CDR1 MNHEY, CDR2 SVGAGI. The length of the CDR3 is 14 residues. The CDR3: CASSAGGLGETQYF. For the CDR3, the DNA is TGTGCCAGCAGCGCCGGGGGTTTGGGAGAGACCCAGTACTTC.

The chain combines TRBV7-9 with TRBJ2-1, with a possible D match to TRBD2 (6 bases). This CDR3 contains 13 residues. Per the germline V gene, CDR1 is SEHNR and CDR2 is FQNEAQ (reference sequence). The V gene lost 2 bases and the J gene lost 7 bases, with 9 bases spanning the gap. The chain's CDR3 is CASSLSGGNEQFF. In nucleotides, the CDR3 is TGTGCCAGCAGCTTAAGTGGAGGGAATGAGCAGTTCTTC.